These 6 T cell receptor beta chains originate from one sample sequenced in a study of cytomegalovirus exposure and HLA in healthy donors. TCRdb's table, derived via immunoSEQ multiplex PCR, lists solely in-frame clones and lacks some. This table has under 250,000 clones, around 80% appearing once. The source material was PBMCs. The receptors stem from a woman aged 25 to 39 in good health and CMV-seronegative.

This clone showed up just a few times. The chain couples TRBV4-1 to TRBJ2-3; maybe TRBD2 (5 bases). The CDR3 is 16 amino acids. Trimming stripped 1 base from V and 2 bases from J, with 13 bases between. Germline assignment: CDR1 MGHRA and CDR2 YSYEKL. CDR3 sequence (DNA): TGCGCCAGCAGCCAAGGGACTCCCCGTCCCACAGATACGCAGTATTTT. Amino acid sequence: CASSQGTPRPTDTQYF.

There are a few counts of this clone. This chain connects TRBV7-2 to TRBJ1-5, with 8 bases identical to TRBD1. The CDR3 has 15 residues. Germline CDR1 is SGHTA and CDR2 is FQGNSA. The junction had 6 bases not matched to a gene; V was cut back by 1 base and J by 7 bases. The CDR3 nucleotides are TGTGCCAGCAGCTTAGGCGGACAGGGTAGACAGCCCCAGCATTTT. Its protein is CASSLGGQGRQPQHF.

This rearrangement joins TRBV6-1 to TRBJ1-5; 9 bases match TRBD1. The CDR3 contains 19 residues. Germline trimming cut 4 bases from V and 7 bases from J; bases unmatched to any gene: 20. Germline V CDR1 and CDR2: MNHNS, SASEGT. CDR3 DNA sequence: TGTGCCAGCAGTGGGGATCAGGGACAGGGATCGCTCGTTGGCCAGCCCCAGCATTTT. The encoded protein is CASSGDQGQGSLVGQPQHF.

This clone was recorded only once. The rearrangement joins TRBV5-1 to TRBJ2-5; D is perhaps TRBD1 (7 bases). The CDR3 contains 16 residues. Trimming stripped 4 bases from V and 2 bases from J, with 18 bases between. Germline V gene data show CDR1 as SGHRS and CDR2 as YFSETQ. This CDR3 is CASSNAPGGPQETQYF. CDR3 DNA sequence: TGCGCCAGCAGCAACGCCCCAGGGGGGCCGCAAGAGACCCAGTACTTC.

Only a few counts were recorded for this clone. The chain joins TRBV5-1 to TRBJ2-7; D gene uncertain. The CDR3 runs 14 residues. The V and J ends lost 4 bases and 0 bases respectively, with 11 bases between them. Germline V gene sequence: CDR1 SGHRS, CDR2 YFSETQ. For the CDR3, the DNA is TGCGCCAGCAGCCTCGACATCAGCTCCTACGAGCAGTACTTC. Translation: CASSLDISSYEQYF. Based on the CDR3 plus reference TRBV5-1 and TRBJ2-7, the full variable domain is KAGVTQTPRYLIKTRGQQVTLSCSPISGHRSVSWYQQTPGQGLQFLFEYFSETQRNKGNFPGRFSGRQFSNSRSEMNVSTLELGDSALYLCASSLDISSYEQYFGPGTRLTVT.

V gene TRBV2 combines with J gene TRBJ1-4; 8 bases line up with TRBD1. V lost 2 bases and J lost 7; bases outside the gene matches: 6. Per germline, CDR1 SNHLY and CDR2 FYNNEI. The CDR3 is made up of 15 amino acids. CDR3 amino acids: CASSEQGAPSEKLFF. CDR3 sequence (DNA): TGTGCCAGCAGTGAACAGGGGGCCCCGAGTGAAAAACTGTTTTTT.